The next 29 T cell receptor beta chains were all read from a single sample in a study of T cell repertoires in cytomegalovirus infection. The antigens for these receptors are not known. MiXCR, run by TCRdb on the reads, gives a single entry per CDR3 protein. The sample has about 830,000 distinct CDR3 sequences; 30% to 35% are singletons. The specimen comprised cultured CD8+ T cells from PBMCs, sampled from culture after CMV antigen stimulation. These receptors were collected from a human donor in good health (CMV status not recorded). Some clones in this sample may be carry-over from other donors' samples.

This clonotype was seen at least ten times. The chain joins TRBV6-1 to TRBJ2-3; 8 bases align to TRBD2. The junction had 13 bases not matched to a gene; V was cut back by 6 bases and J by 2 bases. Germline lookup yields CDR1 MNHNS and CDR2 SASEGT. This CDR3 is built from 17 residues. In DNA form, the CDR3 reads TGTGCCAGCAGGGTCCCCTACCCGGGGGGGCCCACAGATACGCAGTATTTT. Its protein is CASRVPYPGGPTDTQYF.

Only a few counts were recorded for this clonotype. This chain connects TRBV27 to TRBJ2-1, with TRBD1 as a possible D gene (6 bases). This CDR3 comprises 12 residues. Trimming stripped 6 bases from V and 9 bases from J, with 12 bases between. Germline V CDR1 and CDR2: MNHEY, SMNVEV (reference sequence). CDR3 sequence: CASRTGKGEQFF. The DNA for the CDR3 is TGTGCCAGCAGAACAGGGAAGGGTGAGCAGTTCTTC.

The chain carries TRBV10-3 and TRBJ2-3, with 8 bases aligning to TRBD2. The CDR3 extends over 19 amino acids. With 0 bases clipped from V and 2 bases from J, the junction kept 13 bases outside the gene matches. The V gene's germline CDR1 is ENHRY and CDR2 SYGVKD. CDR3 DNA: TGTGCCATCAGTGAGTCGCCCCCCGGGAGGGGGGCCACCACAGATACGCAGTATTTT. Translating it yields CAISESPPGRGATTDTQYF.

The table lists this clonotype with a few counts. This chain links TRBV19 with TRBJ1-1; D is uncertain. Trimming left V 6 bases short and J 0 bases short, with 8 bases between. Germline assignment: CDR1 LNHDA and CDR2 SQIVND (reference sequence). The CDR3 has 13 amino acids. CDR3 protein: CASREIMNTEAFF. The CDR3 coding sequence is TGTGCCAGTAGAGAGATAATGAACACTGAAGCTTTCTTT.

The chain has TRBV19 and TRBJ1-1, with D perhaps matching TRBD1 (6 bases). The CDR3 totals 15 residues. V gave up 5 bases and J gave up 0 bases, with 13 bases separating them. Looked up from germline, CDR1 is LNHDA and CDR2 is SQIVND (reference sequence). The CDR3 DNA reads TGTGCCAGTAGTGGGGGGACAACCTTGAACACTGAAGCTTTCTTT. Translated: CASSGGTTLNTEAFF.

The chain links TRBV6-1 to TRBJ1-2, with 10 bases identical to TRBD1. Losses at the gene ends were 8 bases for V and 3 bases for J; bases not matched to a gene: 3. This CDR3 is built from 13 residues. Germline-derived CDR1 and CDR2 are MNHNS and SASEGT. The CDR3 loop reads CASPGTGDYGYTF. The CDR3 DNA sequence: TGTGCCAGCCCTGGGACAGGGGACTATGGCTACACCTTC.

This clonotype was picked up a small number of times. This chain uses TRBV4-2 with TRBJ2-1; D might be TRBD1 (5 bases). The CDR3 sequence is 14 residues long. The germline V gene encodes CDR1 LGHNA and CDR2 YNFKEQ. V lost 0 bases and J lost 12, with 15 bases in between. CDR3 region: CASSQDLGLPGQFF. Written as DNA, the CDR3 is TGTGCCAGCAGCCAAGATTTGGGGCTACCTGGGCAGTTCTTC.

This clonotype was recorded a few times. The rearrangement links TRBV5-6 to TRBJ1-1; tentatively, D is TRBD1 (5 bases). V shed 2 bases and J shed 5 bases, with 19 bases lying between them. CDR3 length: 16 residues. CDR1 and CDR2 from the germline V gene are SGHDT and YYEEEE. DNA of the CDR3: TGTGCCAGCAGCTTCCCCGGGGGTCCCCCGAGGACTGAAGCTTTCTTT. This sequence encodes CASSFPGGPPRTEAFF.

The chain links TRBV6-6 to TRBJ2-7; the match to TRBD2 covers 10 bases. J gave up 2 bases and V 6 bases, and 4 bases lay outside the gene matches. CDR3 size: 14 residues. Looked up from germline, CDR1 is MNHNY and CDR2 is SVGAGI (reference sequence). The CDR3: CASRGLARPYEQYF. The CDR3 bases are TGTGCCAGCAGGGGACTAGCGAGACCCTACGAGCAGTACTTC.

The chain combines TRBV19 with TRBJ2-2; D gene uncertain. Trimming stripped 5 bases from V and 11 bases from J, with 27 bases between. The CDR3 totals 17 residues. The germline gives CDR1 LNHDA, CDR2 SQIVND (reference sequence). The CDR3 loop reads CASSSQGRNGMSDELFF. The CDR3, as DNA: TGTGCCAGTAGTTCTCAAGGTCGAAATGGGATGTCGGACGAGCTGTTTTTT.

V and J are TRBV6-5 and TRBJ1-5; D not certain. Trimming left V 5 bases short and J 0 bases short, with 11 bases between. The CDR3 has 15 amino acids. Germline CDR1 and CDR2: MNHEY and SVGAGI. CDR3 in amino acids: CASSRRHDSNQPQHF. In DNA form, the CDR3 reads TGTGCCAGCAGTCGCCGACACGATAGCAATCAGCCCCAGCATTTT.

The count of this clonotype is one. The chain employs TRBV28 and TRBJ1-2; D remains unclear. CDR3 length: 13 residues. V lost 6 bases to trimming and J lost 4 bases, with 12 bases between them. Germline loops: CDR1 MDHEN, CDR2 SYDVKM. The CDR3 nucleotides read TGTGCCAGCAGAACCCCCGCAACCTATGGCTACACCTTC. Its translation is CASRTPATYGYTF.

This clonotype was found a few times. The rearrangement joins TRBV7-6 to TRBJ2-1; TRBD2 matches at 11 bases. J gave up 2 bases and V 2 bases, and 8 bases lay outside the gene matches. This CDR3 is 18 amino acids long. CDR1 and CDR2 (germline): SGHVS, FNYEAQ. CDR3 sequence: CASSLLDPTSGTYNEQFF. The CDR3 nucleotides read TGTGCCAGCAGCTTACTAGACCCGACTAGCGGGACCTACAATGAGCAGTTCTTC. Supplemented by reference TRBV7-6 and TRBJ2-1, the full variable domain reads GAGVSQSPRYKVTKRGQDVALRCDPISGHVSLYWYRQALGQGPEFLTYFNYEAQQDKSGLPNDRFSAERPEGSISTLTIQRTEQRDSAMYRCASSLLDPTSGTYNEQFFGPGTRLTVL.

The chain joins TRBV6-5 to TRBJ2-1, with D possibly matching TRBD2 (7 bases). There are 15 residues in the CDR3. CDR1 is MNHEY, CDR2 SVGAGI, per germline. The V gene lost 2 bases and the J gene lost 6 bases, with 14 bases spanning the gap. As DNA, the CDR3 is TGTGCCAGCAGTTACAGGACGGGGGGCCCCAATGAGCAGTTCTTC. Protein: CASSYRTGGPNEQFF.

The CDR3 nucleotides read TGTGCCAGCAGCCCCGAGGGTGGGGGAGAAAAACTGTTTTTT. Translated, it gives CASSPEGGGEKLFF. This chain uses TRBV7-8 with TRBJ1-4; weak D call: TRBD1 (5 bases). CDR3 length: 14 amino acids. Germline-derived CDR1 and CDR2 are SGHVS and FQNEAQ. V gave up 5 bases and J gave up 8 bases, with 15 bases separating them.

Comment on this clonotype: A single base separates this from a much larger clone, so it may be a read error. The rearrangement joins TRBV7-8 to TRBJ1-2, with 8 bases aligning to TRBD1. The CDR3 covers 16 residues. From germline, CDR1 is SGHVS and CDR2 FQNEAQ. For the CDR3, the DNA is TGTACCAGCAGCTTAGCACCCGCAGGGGGCGAGTATGGCTACACCTTC. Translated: CTSSLAPAGGEYGYTF.

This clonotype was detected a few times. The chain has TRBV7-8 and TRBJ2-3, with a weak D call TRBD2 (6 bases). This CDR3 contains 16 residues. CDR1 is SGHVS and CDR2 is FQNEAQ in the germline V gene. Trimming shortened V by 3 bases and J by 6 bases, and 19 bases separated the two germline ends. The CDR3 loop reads CASSFTRGALSDTQYF. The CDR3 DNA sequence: TGTGCCAGCAGCTTTACACGCGGGGCCCTTTCGGATACGCAGTATTTT.

The CDR3 here is CASSHPDRGLNTEAFF. The CDR3 nucleotides read TGTGCCAGCAGCCACCCGGACAGGGGCCTTAACACTGAAGCTTTCTTT. V is TRBV7-8 and J is TRBJ1-1; 9 bases fit TRBD1. The CDR3 has 16 residues. V was clipped by 5 bases and J by 2 bases; unmatched bases: 9. CDR1 and CDR2 from the germline V gene are SGHVS and FQNEAQ.

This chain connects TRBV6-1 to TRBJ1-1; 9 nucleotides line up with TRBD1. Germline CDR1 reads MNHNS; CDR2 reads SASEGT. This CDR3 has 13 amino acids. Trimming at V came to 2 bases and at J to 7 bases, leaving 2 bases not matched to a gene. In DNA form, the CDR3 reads TGTGCCAGCAGTGAAAGGGACAGGGATGAAGCTTTCTTT. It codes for CASSERDRDEAFF.

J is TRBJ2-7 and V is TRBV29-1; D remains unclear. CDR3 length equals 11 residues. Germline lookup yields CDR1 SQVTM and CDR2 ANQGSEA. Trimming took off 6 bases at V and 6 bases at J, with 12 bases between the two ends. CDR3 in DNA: TGCAGCGTGACTGACATGGGCGAGCAGTACTTC. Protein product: CSVTDMGEQYF.

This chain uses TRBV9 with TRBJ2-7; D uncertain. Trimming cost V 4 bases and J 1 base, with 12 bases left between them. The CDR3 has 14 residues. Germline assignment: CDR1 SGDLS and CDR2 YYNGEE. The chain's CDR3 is CASSPQEHSYEQYV. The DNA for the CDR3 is TGTGCCAGCAGCCCCCAAGAACATTCCTACGAGCAGTACGTC.

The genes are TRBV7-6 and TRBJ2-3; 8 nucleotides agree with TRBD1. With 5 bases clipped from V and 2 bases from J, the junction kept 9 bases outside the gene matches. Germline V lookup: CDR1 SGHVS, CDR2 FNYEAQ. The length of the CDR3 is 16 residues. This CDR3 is CASSPRTGPFTDTQYF. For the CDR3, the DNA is TGTGCCAGCAGCCCGCGGACAGGGCCCTTCACAGATACGCAGTATTTT.

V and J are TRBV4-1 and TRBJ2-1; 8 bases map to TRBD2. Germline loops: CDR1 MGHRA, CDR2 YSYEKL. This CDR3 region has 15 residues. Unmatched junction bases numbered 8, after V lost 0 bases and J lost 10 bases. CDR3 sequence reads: CASSQDRAAGEEQFF. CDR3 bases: TGCGCCAGCAGCCAAGATCGTGCAGCGGGGGAAGAGCAGTTCTTC.

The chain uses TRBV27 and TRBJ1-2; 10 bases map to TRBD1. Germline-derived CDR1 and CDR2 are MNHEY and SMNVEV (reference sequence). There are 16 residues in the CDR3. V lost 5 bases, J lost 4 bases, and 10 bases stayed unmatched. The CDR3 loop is CASSTRQGAYVYGYTF. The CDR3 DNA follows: TGTGCCAGCAGTACCCGACAGGGGGCCTATGTCTATGGCTACACCTTC.

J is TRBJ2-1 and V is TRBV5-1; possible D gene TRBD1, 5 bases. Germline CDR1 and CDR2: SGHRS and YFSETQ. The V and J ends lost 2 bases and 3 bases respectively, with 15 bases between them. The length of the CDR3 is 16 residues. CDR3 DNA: TGCGCCAGCAGCTTACAAGGGGCAGGAGTCTACAATGAGCAGTTCTTC. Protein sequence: CASSLQGAGVYNEQFF.

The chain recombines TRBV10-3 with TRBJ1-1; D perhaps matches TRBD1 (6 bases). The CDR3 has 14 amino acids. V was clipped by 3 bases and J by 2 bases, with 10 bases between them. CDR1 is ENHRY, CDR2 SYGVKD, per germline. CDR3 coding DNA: TGTGCCATCAGTGACGCCGGGACAAACACTGAAGCTTTCTTT. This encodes CAISDAGTNTEAFF.

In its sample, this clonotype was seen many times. The CDR3 nucleotides read TGTGCCAGCAGCCCCCGGACTAGCGGGGGAATGAATCAGTTCTTC. This translates into CASSPRTSGGMNQFF. The V and J genes are TRBV7-8 and TRBJ2-1; 13 bases are a match to TRBD2. After removal of 5 bases from V and 13 bases from J, the junction contained 11 bases not matched to a gene. CDR1 and CDR2 from the germline V gene are SGHVS and FQNEAQ. The CDR3 is made up of 15 amino acids.

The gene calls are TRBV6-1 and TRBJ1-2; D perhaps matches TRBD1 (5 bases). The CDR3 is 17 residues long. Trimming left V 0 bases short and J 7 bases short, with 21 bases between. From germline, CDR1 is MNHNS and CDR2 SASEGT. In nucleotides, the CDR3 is TGTGCCAGCAGTGAAGCCAGAGGGGTCAGAAAGGGTCTTGGCTACACCTTC. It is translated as CASSEARGVRKGLGYTF.

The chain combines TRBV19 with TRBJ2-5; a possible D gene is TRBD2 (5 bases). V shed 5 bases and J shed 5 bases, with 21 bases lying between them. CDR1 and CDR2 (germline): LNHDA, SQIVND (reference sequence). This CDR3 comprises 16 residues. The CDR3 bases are TGTGCCAGTAGTCCCAGTATCCGGCGGGTCCGGGAGACCCAGTACTTC. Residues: CASSPSIRRVRETQYF. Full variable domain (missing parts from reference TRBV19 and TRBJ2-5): DGGITQSPKYLFRKEGQNVTLSCEQNLNHDAMYWYRQDPGQGLRLIYYSQIVNDFQKGDIAEGYSVSREKKESFPLTVTSAQKNPTAFYLCASSPSIRRVRETQYFGPGTRLLVL.